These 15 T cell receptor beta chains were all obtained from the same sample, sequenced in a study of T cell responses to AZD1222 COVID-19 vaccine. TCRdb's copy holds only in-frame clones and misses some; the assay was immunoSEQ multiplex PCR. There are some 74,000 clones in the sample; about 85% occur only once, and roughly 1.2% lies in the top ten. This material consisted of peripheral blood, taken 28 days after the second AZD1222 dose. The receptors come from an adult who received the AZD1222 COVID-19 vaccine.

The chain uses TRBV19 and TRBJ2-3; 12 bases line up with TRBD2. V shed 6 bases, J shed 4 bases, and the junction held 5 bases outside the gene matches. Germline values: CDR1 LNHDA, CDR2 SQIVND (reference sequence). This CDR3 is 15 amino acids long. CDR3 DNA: TGTGCCAGTAGGACTAGCGGGAGTGACGCAGATACGCAGTATTTT. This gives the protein CASRTSGSDADTQYF.

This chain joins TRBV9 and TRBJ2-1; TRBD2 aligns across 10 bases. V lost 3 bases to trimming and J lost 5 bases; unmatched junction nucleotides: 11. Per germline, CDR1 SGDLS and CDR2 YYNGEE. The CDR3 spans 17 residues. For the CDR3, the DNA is TGTGCCAGCAGCGAGGGCTTCGGACTAGCGGAGGACAATGAGCAGTTCTTC. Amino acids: CASSEGFGLAEDNEQFF.

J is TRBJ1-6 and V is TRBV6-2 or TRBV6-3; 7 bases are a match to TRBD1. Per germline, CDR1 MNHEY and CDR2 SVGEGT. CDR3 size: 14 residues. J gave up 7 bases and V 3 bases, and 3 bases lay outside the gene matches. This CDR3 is CASSYARGNSPLHF. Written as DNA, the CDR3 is TGTGCCAGCAGTTATGCCAGGGGGAATTCACCCCTCCACTTT.

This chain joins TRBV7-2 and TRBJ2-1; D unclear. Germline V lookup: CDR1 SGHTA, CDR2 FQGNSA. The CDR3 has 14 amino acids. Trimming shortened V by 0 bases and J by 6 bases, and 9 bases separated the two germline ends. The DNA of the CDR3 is TGTGCCAGCAGCTTAGCGTGGTTGGCCAATGAGCAGTTCTTC. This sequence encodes CASSLAWLANEQFF. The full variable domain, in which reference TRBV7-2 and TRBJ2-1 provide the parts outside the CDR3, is GAGVSQSPSNKVTEKGKDVELRCDPISGHTALYWYRQSLGQGLEFLIYFQGNSAPDKSGLPSDRFSAERTGGSVSTLTIQRTQQEDSAVYLCASSLAWLANEQFFGPGTRLTVL.

CDR3 region: CASSYALAGQGEQYF. DNA of the CDR3: TGTGCCAGCAGTTACGCACTAGCGGGGCAGGGAGAGCAGTACTTC. The chain has TRBV6-6 and TRBJ2-7, with 10 bases identical to TRBD2. There are 15 residues in the CDR3. Trimming took 2 bases from V and 7 from J; bases not matched to a gene: 8. The V gene's germline CDR1 is MNHNY and CDR2 SVGAGI (reference sequence).

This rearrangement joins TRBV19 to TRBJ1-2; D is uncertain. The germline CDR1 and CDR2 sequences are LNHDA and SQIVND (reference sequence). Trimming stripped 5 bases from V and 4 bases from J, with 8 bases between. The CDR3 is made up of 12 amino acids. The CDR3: CASSLLPYGYTF. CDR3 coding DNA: TGTGCCAGTAGTCTCCTCCCCTATGGCTACACCTTC.

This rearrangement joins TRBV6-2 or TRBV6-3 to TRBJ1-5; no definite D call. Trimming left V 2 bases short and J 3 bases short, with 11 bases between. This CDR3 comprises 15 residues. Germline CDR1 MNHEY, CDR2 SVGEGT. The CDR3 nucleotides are TGTGCCAGCAGTTACCCTGGGTACCCCAATCAGCCCCAGCATTTT. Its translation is CASSYPGYPNQPQHF.

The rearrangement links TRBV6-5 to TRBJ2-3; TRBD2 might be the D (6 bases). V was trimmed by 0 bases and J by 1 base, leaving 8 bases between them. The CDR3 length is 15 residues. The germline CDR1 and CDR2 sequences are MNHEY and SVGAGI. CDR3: CASSYSPGGTDTQYF. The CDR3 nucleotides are TGTGCCAGCAGTTACTCGCCGGGGGGCACAGATACGCAGTATTTT.

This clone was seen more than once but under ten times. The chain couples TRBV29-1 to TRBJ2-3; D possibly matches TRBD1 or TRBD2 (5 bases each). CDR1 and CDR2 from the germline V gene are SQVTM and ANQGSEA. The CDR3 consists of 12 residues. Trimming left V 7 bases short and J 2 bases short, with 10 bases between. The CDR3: CSGGTYTDTQYF. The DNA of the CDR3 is TGCAGCGGTGGGACGTACACAGATACGCAGTATTTT.

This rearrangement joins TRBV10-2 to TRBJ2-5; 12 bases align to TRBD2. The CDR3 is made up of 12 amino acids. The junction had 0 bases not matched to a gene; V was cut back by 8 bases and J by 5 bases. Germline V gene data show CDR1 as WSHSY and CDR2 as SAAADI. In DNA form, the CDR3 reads TGCGCCAGCGGACTAGCGGGGGAGACCCAGTACTTC. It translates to CASGLAGETQYF.

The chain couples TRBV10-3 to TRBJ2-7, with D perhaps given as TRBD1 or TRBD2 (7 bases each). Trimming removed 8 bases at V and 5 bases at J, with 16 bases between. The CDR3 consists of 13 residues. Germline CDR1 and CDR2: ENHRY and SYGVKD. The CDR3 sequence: CAIGGDSRHEQYF. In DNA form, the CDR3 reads TGTGCCATCGGGGGGGACAGCCGGCACGAGCAGTACTTC.

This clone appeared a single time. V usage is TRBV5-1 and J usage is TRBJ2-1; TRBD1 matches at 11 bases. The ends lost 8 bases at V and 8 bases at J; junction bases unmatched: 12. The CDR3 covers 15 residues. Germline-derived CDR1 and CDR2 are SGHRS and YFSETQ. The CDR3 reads CASSPGQGAVDEQFF. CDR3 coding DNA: TGCGCCAGTTCTCCCGGACAGGGGGCCGTCGATGAGCAGTTCTTC.

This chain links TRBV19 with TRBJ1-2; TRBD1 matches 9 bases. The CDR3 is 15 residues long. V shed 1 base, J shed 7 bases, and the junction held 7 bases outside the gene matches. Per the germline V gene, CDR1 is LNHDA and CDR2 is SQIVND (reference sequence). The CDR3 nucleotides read TGTGCCAGTAGTATAGGGGGACAGGGAGCACGTGGCTACACCTTC. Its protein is CASSIGGQGARGYTF.

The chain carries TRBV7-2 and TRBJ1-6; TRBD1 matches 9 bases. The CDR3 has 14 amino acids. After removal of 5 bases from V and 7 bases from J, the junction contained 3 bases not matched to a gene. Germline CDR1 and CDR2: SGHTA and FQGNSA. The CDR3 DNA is TGTGCCAGCAGCCCGGGACAGGGCAATTCACCCCTCCACTTT. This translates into CASSPGQGNSPLHF.

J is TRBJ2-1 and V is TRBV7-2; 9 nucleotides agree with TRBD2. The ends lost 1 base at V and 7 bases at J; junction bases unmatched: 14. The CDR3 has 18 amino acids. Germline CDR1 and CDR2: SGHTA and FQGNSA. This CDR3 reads CASSLEGIWVAGVNEQFF. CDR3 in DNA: TGTGCCAGCAGCTTAGAGGGGATATGGGTAGCGGGAGTAAATGAGCAGTTCTTC.